Sequencing of this TCR beta chain was carried out in a study of breast tumors, draining lymph nodes, adjacent tissues. In this sample, this clonotype turned up many times. Its antigen is not identified. Overall study findings and caveats: The lymph node origin of tumor T cells was framed as consistent with a hypothesis, not demonstrated. Tumor and nontumor repertoires were significantly more similar in luminal-like than in basal-like breast cancer. Tumor TCR diversity was below lymph nodes but above nontumor tissue.

Samples came from axillary lymph nodes draining the breast cancer. The germline V gene has CDR1 SNHLY and CDR2 FYNNEI. The CDR3 has 15 residues. V lost 6 bases and J lost 3, with 14 bases in between. TCRdb called the multiplex PCR reads again in MiXCR, with one record for every CDR3 protein. Of around 290,000 distinct CDR3 sequences in the sample, over 30% were seen once. The chain recombines TRBV2 with TRBJ1-4, with D possibly being TRBD1 (6 bases). This TCR came from a female donor with breast cancer. Some clones in this sample may be carry-over from other donors' samples. Sequenced material: axillary lymph node tissue. The CDR3 DNA is TGTGCCAGCAGGGGCGACAGGCTGGCTAATGAAAAACTGTTTTTT. Translating gives CASRGDRLANEKLFF.